This T cell receptor beta chain was sequenced in a study of blood T cell repertoires in COVID-19. Trimming took 1 base from V and 7 from J, leaving 8 bases between them. Looked up from germline, CDR1 is LGHDT and CDR2 is YNNKEL (reference sequence). This CDR3 has 12 amino acids. As handled by the study authors: For nucleated cells, counts were estimated from reference gene primer amplification. Generated by immunoSEQ multiplex PCR, the TCRdb table keeps only in-frame clones and is missing some. V, J and clone size were drawn from that table, and D and trimming were deduced from the DNA. The data hold a few hundred thousand clones, with approximately 90% observed a single time. Categorization into cohorts depended on clinical history that participants reported.

The sample comprised PBMCs or T cells enriched from blood (not recorded which). This TCR derives from a woman aged 35 to 49 who had recovered from COVID-19. The rearrangement links TRBV3-1 (or the pseudogene TRBV3-2) to TRBJ2-7; maybe TRBD2 (5 bases). DNA for the CDR3: TGTGCCAGCAGCCAAGCCGCGGGTGAGCAGTACTTC. Amino acid sequence: CASSQAAGEQYF.